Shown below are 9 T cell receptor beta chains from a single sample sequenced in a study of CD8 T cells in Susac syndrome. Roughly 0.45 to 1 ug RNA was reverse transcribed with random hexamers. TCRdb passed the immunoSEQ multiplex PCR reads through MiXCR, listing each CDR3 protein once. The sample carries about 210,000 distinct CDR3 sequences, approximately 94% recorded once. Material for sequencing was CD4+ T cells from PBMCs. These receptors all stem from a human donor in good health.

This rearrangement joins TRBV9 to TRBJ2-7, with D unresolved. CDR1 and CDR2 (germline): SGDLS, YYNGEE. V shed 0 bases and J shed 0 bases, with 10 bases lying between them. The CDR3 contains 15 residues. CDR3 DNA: TGTGCCAGCAGCGTAGCTTCCGATAGCTCCTACGAGCAGTACTTC. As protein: CASSVASDSSYEQYF.

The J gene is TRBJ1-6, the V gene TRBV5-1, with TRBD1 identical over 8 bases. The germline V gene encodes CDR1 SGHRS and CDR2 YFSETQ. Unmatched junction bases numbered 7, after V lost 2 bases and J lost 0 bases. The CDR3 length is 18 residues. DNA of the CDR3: TGCGCCAGCAGCTTAGGGCAGGGGGCGAACTCCTATAATTCACCCCTCCACTTT. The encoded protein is CASSLGQGANSYNSPLHF.

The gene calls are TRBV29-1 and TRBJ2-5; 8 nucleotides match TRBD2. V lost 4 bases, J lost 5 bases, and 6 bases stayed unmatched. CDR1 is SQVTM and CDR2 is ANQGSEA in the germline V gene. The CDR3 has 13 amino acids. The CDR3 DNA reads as TGCAGCGTTGCGTGGGCTAGCGGGGAGACCCAGTACTTC. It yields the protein CSVAWASGETQYF.

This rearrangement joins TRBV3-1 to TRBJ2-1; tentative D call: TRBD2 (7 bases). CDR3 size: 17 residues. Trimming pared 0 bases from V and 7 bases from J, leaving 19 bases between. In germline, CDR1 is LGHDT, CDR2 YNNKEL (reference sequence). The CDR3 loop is CASSQDNVGGLTNEQFF. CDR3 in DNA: TGTGCCAGCAGCCAAGATAACGTCGGGGGGCTGACAAATGAGCAGTTCTTC.

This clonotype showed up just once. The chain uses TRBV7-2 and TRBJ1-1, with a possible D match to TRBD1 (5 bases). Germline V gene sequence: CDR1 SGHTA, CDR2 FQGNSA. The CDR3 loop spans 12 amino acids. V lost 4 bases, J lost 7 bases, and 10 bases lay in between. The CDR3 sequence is CASSWGEFEAFF. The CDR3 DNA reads TGTGCCAGCAGCTGGGGGGAATTTGAAGCTTTCTTT.

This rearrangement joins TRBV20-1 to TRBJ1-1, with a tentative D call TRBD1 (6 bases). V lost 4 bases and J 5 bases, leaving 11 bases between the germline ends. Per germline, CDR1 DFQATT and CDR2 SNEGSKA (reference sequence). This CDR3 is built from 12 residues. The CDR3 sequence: CSAKYRATEAFF. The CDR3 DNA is TGCAGTGCTAAGTACAGGGCGACTGAAGCTTTCTTT.

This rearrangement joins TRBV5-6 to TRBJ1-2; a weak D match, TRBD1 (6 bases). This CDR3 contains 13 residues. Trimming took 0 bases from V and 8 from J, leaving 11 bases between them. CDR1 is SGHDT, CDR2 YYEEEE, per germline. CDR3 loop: CASSLAAGVGYTF. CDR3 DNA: TGTGCCAGCAGCTTGGCGGCAGGGGTAGGCTACACCTTC.

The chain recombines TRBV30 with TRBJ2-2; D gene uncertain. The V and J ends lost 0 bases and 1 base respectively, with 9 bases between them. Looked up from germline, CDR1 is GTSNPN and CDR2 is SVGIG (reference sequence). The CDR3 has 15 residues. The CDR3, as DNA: TGTGCCTGGAGTGTTCAGGTCGGGAACACCGGGGAGCTGTTTTTT. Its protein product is CAWSVQVGNTGELFF.

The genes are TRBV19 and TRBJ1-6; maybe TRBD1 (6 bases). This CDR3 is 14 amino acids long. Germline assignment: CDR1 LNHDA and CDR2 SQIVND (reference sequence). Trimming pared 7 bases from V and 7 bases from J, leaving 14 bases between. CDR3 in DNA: TGTGCCAGTAAACGACAGGCGATAAATTCACCCCTCCACTTT. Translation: CASKRQAINSPLHF.